Each of the 3 T cell receptor beta chains below was sequenced from the same sample in a study of CD8+ T cells in alopecia areata. Extracted RNA was reverse transcribed into cDNA, the sequencing template. Assay: immunoSEQ multiplex PCR; the TCRdb copy retains only in-frame clones and omits some. The sample lists 120,000 to 150,000 clones, about three fifths occurring once. Sequences were obtained from CD8+ T cells sorted from blood. These receptor sequences come from a human donor in good health.

The sample holds one count of this clone. This chain joins TRBV2 and TRBJ2-3, with TRBD2 matching 8 bases. The ends lost 6 bases at V and 5 bases at J; junction bases unmatched: 7. This CDR3 comprises 14 residues. CDR1 SNHLY and CDR2 FYNNEI come from the germline V gene. Here the CDR3 reads CASRGAGVGDTQYF. In nucleotides, the CDR3 is TGTGCCAGCAGGGGAGCGGGAGTCGGAGATACGCAGTATTTT.

This chain uses TRBV4-1 with TRBJ2-7; TRBD2 aligns across 9 bases. The CDR3 totals 15 residues. The V segment lost 4 bases and the J segment 0 bases; nucleotides outside the gene matches: 4. CDR1 MGHRA and CDR2 YSYEKL come from the germline V gene. Here the CDR3 reads CASSLRTSDSYEQYF. CDR3 bases: TGCGCCAGCAGCCTAAGGACTAGCGACTCCTACGAGCAGTACTTC.

J is TRBJ2-7 and V is TRBV4-1; TRBD2 matches at 7 bases. J lost 2 bases, V lost 0 bases, and 7 bases had no gene match. CDR1 is MGHRA and CDR2 is YSYEKL in the germline V gene. This CDR3 spans 16 amino acids. The DNA of the CDR3 is TGCGCCAGCAGCCAAGATCGCGGGCTAGCGGCCTACGAGCAGTACTTC. This codes for CASSQDRGLAAYEQYF.